The clone carrying this TCR beta chain was found a few times. Using its own MiXCR run on the 5' RACE reads, TCRdb lists one record per CDR3 protein. The sample shows around 350,000 distinct CDR3 sequences, more than 5.5% of them seen only once. This entry comes from a study of T cells after yellow fever vaccination. In germline, CDR1 is MNHEY, CDR2 SMNVEV (reference sequence). The CDR3 is 16 residues long. With V trimmed by 4 bases and J by 6 bases, 7 bases remained unmatched. This TCR came from a man aged 30 to 39 who received the YFV17D yellow fever vaccine. Material: PBMCs, obtained 5 days after the yellow fever booster vaccination. V usage is TRBV27 and J usage is TRBJ2-1; 12 nucleotides match TRBD2. The CDR3 protein is CASSSLAGGPVNEQFF. In DNA, the CDR3 is TGTGCCAGCAGTTCCCTAGCGGGAGGGCCGGTCAATGAGCAGTTCTTC.